The 2 T cell receptor beta chains below were found in one sample sequenced in a study of T cell repertoires in cytomegalovirus infection. TCRdb re-called the reads with MiXCR, one entry per CDR3 protein. This table holds fewer than 550,000 distinct CDR3 sequences, approximately 25% found once. Sequences were obtained from PBMCs. All receptors derive from a human donor in good health (CMV status not recorded). Some clones in this sample may be carry-over from other donors' samples.

The V gene is TRBV11-2, the J gene TRBJ1-3; D may be TRBD1 (5 bases). V lost 2 bases, J lost 0 bases, and 11 bases lay in between. Germline CDR1 reads SGHAT; CDR2 reads FQNNGV. CDR3 length: 16 residues. CDR3 nucleotide sequence: TGTGCCAGCAGCTTATCTTGGACATACTCTGGAAACACCATATATTTT. It specifies CASSLSWTYSGNTIYF.

Only a few counts were recorded for this clonotype. The gene calls are TRBV11-3 and TRBJ2-1; 7 bases are a match to TRBD2. The J segment lost 3 bases and the V segment lost 5 bases, leaving 16 bases of the junction unmatched. Germline values: CDR1 SGHNT, CDR2 YENEEA. This CDR3 region has 18 residues. CDR3 nucleotides: TGTGCCAGCAGCCGAAACATGGAAAGAGCGGGACTCTACAATGAGCAGTTCTTC. It encodes CASSRNMERAGLYNEQFF.